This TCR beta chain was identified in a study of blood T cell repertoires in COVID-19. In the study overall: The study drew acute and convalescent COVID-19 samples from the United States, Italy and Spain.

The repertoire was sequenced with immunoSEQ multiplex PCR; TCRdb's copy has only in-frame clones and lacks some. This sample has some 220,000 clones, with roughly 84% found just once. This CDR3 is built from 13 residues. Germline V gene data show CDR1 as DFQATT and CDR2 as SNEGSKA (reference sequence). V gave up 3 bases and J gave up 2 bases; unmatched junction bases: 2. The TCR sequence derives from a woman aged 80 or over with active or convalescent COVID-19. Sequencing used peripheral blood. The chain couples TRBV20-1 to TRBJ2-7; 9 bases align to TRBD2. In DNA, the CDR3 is TGCAGTGCTAGTAGCGGGAGAACCTACGAGCAGTACTTC. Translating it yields CSASSGRTYEQYF.